This is a list of T cell receptor beta chains from one sample in a study of blood T cell repertoires in COVID-19. The repertoire was sequenced with immunoSEQ multiplex PCR; TCRdb's copy has only in-frame clones and lacks some. This sample has tens of thousands of clones; approximately 85% occur once, and the top ten carry roughly 22%. Sequenced material: peripheral blood. These receptors all stem from a man aged 65 to 79 in a cohort sampled during active COVID-19. The CDR3 runs from the conserved cysteine through the conserved F or W. The D gene is left open where the match is weak. The size field is filled for only some rows; it gives once, few, many or a size class.

v_gene: TRBV7-8
abundance: .
d_gene: TRBD1
j_gene: TRBJ1-5
len: 16
CDR3aa: CASSLVGQGASQPQHF
CDR3nt: TGTGCCAGCAGCTTAGTTGGACAGGGGGCGAGTCAGCCCCAGCATTTT

v_gene: TRBV6-5
abundance: .
d_gene: .
j_gene: TRBJ1-5
len: 14
CDR3aa: CASTENSGMEPQHF
CDR3nt: TGTGCCAGCACCGAAAACTCAGGGATGGAGCCCCAGCATTTT

v_gene: TRBV27
abundance: .
d_gene: TRBD1
j_gene: TRBJ2-7
len: 14
CDR3aa: CASSPDRGLYEQYF
CDR3nt: TGTGCCAGCAGCCCCGACAGGGGTCTCTACGAGCAGTACTTC

v_gene: TRBV7-2
abundance: few
d_gene: .
j_gene: TRBJ2-7
len: 13
CDR3aa: CASSLGDSREQYF
CDR3nt: TGTGCCAGCAGCTTAGGAGATAGCCGCGAGCAGTACTTC

v_gene: TRBV5-1
abundance: .
d_gene: TRBD2
j_gene: TRBJ2-5
len: 15
CDR3aa: CASSAGTSGTQTQYF
CDR3nt: TGCGCCAGCAGCGCGGGGACTAGCGGGACGCAGACCCAGTACTTC

v_gene: TRBV6-6
abundance: .
d_gene: TRBD1
j_gene: TRBJ2-1
len: 15
CDR3aa: CASCPAGGGQNEQFF
CDR3nt: TGTGCCAGTTGCCCAGCAGGGGGCGGTCAAAATGAGCAGTTCTTC

v_gene: TRBV27
abundance: .
d_gene: TRBD2
j_gene: TRBJ2-7
len: 15
CDR3aa: CASSFKAGVSYEQYF
CDR3nt: TGTGCCAGCAGTTTTAAAGCGGGAGTGTCCTACGAGCAGTACTTC

v_gene: TRBV5-1
abundance: .
d_gene: .
j_gene: TRBJ2-5
len: 15
CDR3aa: CASSFGDGGLETQYF
CDR3nt: TGCGCCAGCAGCTTCGGTGACGGGGGACTAGAGACCCAGTACTTC

v_gene: TRBV10-3
abundance: once
d_gene: .
j_gene: TRBJ1-6
len: 15
CDR3aa: CATRRGGAWNSPLHF
CDR3nt: TGTGCCACACGGCGTGGGGGGGCTTGGAATTCACCCCTCCACTTT

v_gene: TRBV9
abundance: once
d_gene: TRBD2
j_gene: TRBJ2-7
len: 14
CDR3aa: CASSPSGGSYEQYF
CDR3nt: TGTGCCAGCAGCCCTAGCGGGGGCTCCTACGAGCAGTACTTC

v_gene: TRBV4-1
abundance: few
d_gene: .
j_gene: TRBJ1-2
len: 16
CDR3aa: CASSQVHRDANYGYTF
CDR3nt: TGCGCCAGCAGCCAAGTTCACAGGGACGCGAACTATGGCTACACCTTC

v_gene: TRBV6-5
abundance: .
d_gene: TRBD1
j_gene: TRBJ2-7
len: 13
CDR3aa: CASRGTGYYEQYF
CDR3nt: TGTGCCAGCAGGGGGACAGGGTATTACGAGCAGTACTTC

v_gene: TRBV2
abundance: once
d_gene: .
j_gene: TRBJ1-1
len: 12
CDR3aa: CASTRQDTEAFF
CDR3nt: TGTGCCAGCACGCGACAAGACACTGAAGCTTTCTTT

v_gene: TRBV27
abundance: once
d_gene: TRBD1
j_gene: TRBJ1-2
len: 16
CDR3aa: CASSYSYRGQGQGYTF
CDR3nt: TGTGCCAGCAGTTATTCCTACCGGGGACAGGGGCAGGGCTACACCTTC

v_gene: TRBV2
abundance: .
d_gene: TRBD1
j_gene: TRBJ1-2
len: 12
CDR3aa: CATGQGIYGYTF
CDR3nt: TGTGCCACCGGACAGGGCATCTATGGCTACACCTTC

v_gene: TRBV19
abundance: .
d_gene: TRBD2
j_gene: TRBJ2-5
len: 14
CDR3aa: CASSTRGGRETQYF
CDR3nt: TGTGCCAGTAGTACCCGGGGAGGGCGAGAGACCCAGTACTTC

v_gene: TRBV3-1/TRBV3-2
abundance: .
d_gene: TRBD2
j_gene: TRBJ2-3
len: 16
CDR3aa: CASSQERAGGGDTQYF
CDR3nt: TGTGCCAGCAGCCAAGAGCGGGCGGGAGGCGGCGATACGCAGTATTTT

v_gene: TRBV7-9
abundance: .
d_gene: .
j_gene: TRBJ1-4
len: 16
CDR3aa: CASSLGTGPRGEKLFF
CDR3nt: TGTGCCAGCAGCTTAGGTACAGGGCCGAGGGGTGAAAAACTGTTTTTT

v_gene: TRBV28
abundance: .
d_gene: TRBD1
j_gene: TRBJ1-1
len: 15
CDR3aa: CASSTTGGSGTEAFF
CDR3nt: TGTGCCAGCAGTACCACAGGGGGATCGGGCACTGAAGCTTTCTTT

v_gene: TRBV5-6
abundance: .
d_gene: .
j_gene: TRBJ2-7
len: 14
CDR3aa: CASSLVGGSYEQYF
CDR3nt: TGTGCCAGCAGCTTGGTCGGGGGATCCTACGAGCAGTACTTC

v_gene: TRBV10-3
abundance: .
d_gene: .
j_gene: TRBJ2-7
len: 13
CDR3aa: CAISSDFPREQYF
CDR3nt: TGTGCCATCAGCTCGGACTTTCCTAGGGAGCAGTACTTC

v_gene: TRBV28
abundance: .
d_gene: TRBD1
j_gene: TRBJ1-3
len: 16
CDR3aa: CASSPSTGFSGNTIYF
CDR3nt: TGTGCCAGCAGTCCCTCGACAGGGTTTTCTGGAAACACCATATATTTT

v_gene: TRBV18
abundance: .
d_gene: .
j_gene: TRBJ2-1
len: 12
CDR3aa: CASSPQSDEQFF
CDR3nt: TGTGCCAGCTCACCACAGAGCGATGAGCAGTTCTTC

v_gene: TRBV5-6
abundance: few
d_gene: .
j_gene: TRBJ1-5
len: 16
CDR3aa: CASSSGTQYSNQPQHF
CDR3nt: TGTGCCAGCAGCAGCGGGACCCAATATAGCAATCAGCCCCAGCATTTT

v_gene: TRBV5-6
abundance: .
d_gene: TRBD2
j_gene: TRBJ2-3
len: 16
CDR3aa: CASSLARLAGGTTQYF
CDR3nt: TGTGCCAGCAGCTTGGCCAGACTAGCGGGAGGCACTACGCAGTATTTT

v_gene: TRBV3-1/TRBV3-2
abundance: .
d_gene: TRBD2
j_gene: TRBJ2-3
len: 20
CDR3aa: CASSQVLGKREGGSTDTQYF
CDR3nt: TGTGCCAGCAGCCAAGTATTGGGAAAGCGGGAGGGAGGAAGCACAGATACGCAGTATTTT

v_gene: TRBV6-6
abundance: .
d_gene: .
j_gene: TRBJ2-4
len: 17
CDR3aa: CASSRLSTPIAKNIQYF
CDR3nt: TGTGCCAGCAGCCGACTATCTACCCCCATAGCCAAAAACATTCAGTACTTC

v_gene: TRBV19
abundance: .
d_gene: .
j_gene: TRBJ1-2
len: 17
CDR3aa: CASSIDGATGLGYGYTF
CDR3nt: TGTGCCAGTAGTATAGATGGAGCGACCGGGTTGGGCTATGGCTACACCTTC

v_gene: TRBV18
abundance: .
d_gene: TRBD2
j_gene: TRBJ2-3
len: 15
CDR3aa: CASSPAGAGTDTQYF
CDR3nt: TGTGCCAGCTCACCAGCGGGAGCGGGGACAGATACGCAGTATTTT

v_gene: TRBV28
abundance: few
d_gene: TRBD1
j_gene: TRBJ1-5
len: 15
CDR3aa: CASSLGTGGNQPQHF
CDR3nt: TGTGCCAGCAGTTTGGGGACAGGGGGAAATCAGCCCCAGCATTTT

v_gene: TRBV7-3
abundance: .
d_gene: .
j_gene: TRBJ2-1
len: 16
CDR3aa: CASSLRRRANGNEQFF
CDR3nt: TGTGCCAGCAGCCTCCGCCGGAGGGCAAACGGTAATGAGCAGTTCTTC

v_gene: TRBV7-9
abundance: .
d_gene: TRBD2
j_gene: TRBJ2-2
len: 15
CDR3aa: CASSLTSGTTGELFF
CDR3nt: TGTGCCAGCAGCTTAACTAGCGGGACCACCGGGGAGCTGTTTTTT

v_gene: TRBV28
abundance: once
d_gene: .
j_gene: TRBJ1-6
len: 12
CDR3aa: CASSPPGWTLHF
CDR3nt: TGTGCCAGCAGCCCTCCCGGGTGGACCCTCCACTTT

v_gene: TRBV6-6
abundance: .
d_gene: .
j_gene: TRBJ1-2
len: 12
CDR3aa: CASTSQGYGYTF
CDR3nt: TGTGCCAGCACCTCTCAGGGGTATGGCTACACCTTC

v_gene: TRBV6-6
abundance: .
d_gene: .
j_gene: TRBJ2-5
len: 13
CDR3aa: CASSYRRGETQYF
CDR3nt: TGTGCCAGCAGTTACCGTAGGGGGGAGACCCAGTACTTC

v_gene: TRBV2
abundance: few
d_gene: .
j_gene: TRBJ1-6
len: 16
CDR3aa: CASSFRHSSYNSPLHF
CDR3nt: TGTGCCAGCAGTTTTAGACATAGCTCCTATAATTCACCCCTCCACTTT

v_gene: TRBV6-5
abundance: .
d_gene: TRBD1
j_gene: TRBJ1-1
len: 14
CDR3aa: CASRRTGDGTEAFF
CDR3nt: TGTGCCAGCCGGAGGACAGGGGACGGCACTGAAGCTTTCTTT

v_gene: TRBV2
abundance: .
d_gene: TRBD1
j_gene: TRBJ2-7
len: 15
CDR3aa: CASRDRVEVTYEQYF
CDR3nt: TGTGCCAGCAGGGACAGGGTAGAAGTCACCTACGAGCAGTACTTC

v_gene: TRBV19
abundance: .
d_gene: .
j_gene: TRBJ2-7
len: 16
CDR3aa: CASIGRGRFSSYEQYF
CDR3nt: TGTGCCAGTATAGGCAGGGGCCGTTTTTCCTCCTACGAGCAGTACTTC

v_gene: TRBV28
abundance: few
d_gene: TRBD2
j_gene: TRBJ2-2
len: 17
CDR3aa: CASSPSTSGRIPGELFF
CDR3nt: TGTGCCAGCAGCCCCTCGACTAGCGGGAGGATTCCCGGGGAGCTGTTTTTT

v_gene: TRBV3-1/TRBV3-2
abundance: .
d_gene: .
j_gene: TRBJ2-2
len: 14
CDR3aa: CASSQDAGVGELFF
CDR3nt: TGTGCCAGCAGCCAAGATGCAGGGGTCGGGGAGCTGTTTTTT

v_gene: TRBV5-1
abundance: .
d_gene: TRBD1
j_gene: TRBJ2-1
len: 14
CDR3aa: CASSLEGQYNEQFF
CDR3nt: TGCGCCAGCAGCTTGGAGGGACAGTACAATGAGCAGTTCTTC

v_gene: TRBV18
abundance: .
d_gene: TRBD2
j_gene: TRBJ2-1
len: 15
CDR3aa: CASSPGLAGGDEQFF
CDR3nt: TGTGCCAGCTCACCGGGACTAGCGGGAGGGGATGAGCAGTTCTTC

v_gene: TRBV7-2
abundance: .
d_gene: TRBD1
j_gene: TRBJ1-2
len: 16
CDR3aa: CASSPRWGQGDHGYTF
CDR3nt: TGTGCCAGCAGCCCCCGGTGGGGACAGGGGGACCATGGCTACACCTTC

v_gene: TRBV7-9
abundance: .
d_gene: TRBD1
j_gene: TRBJ2-7
len: 14
CDR3aa: CASSLGGQVYEQYF
CDR3nt: TGTGCCAGCAGCTTAGGCGGACAGGTCTACGAGCAGTACTTC

v_gene: TRBV6-5
abundance: few
d_gene: .
j_gene: TRBJ1-5
len: 14
CDR3aa: CASSWTAFNQPQHF
CDR3nt: TGTGCCAGCAGTTGGACAGCCTTTAATCAGCCCCAGCATTTT

v_gene: TRBV6-2/TRBV6-3
abundance: .
d_gene: .
j_gene: TRBJ2-7
len: 15
CDR3aa: CASSLRGGLSYEQYF
CDR3nt: TGTGCCAGCAGTTTGAGGGGGGGGTTATCCTACGAGCAGTACTTC

v_gene: TRBV18
abundance: .
d_gene: TRBD1
j_gene: TRBJ2-7
len: 15
CDR3aa: CASSPSRTGNDEQYF
CDR3nt: TGTGCCAGCTCACCGTCTAGGACAGGGAATGACGAGCAGTACTTC

v_gene: TRBV24-1
abundance: .
d_gene: .
j_gene: TRBJ2-3
len: 16
CDR3aa: CATSDFGQLGADTQYF
CDR3nt: TGTGCCACCAGTGATTTCGGACAGTTGGGGGCAGATACGCAGTATTTT

v_gene: TRBV28
abundance: .
d_gene: .
j_gene: TRBJ1-5
len: 15
CDR3aa: CASSFSGGWNQPQHF
CDR3nt: TGTGCCAGCAGTTTCTCGGGGGGCTGGAATCAGCCCCAGCATTTT

v_gene: TRBV9
abundance: .
d_gene: .
j_gene: TRBJ2-7
len: 15
CDR3aa: CASSVGDASAYEQYF
CDR3nt: TGTGCCAGCAGCGTAGGCGATGCTAGCGCCTACGAGCAGTACTTC

v_gene: TRBV10-3
abundance: .
d_gene: .
j_gene: TRBJ1-3
len: 14
CDR3aa: CAVSGTNRADTIYF
CDR3nt: TGTGCCGTATCCGGGACAAATAGAGCAGACACCATATATTTT